One and the same sample provided the 10 T cell receptor beta chains below, sequenced in a study of cytomegalovirus exposure and HLA in healthy donors. The primer mix had 60 Vbeta and 13 Jbeta primers. This table comes from immunoSEQ multiplex PCR, and its TCRdb copy is limited to in-frame clones, with some not included. Of about 130,000 clones in the sample, more than 75% are singletons; the top ten hold approximately 10%. The sample taken for sequencing was PBMCs. All receptors come from a man under 40 in good health and CMV-seropositive.

The chain combines TRBV7-3 with TRBJ2-5; TRBD2 agrees at 13 bases. Trimming cost V 5 bases and J 2 bases; bases outside gene matches: 11. Germline CDR1 and CDR2: SGHTA and FQGTGA. The CDR3 loop spans 18 amino acids. CDR3 in DNA: TGTGCCAGCAGCCCGTCAGGTGGACTAGCGGGAGCTCAAGAGACCCAGTACTTC. This encodes CASSPSGGLAGAQETQYF.

The CDR3 bases are TGTGCCAGCAGCTTTTCCGGACAGGGGTCTGAAGATGGCTACACCTTC. It yields the protein CASSFSGQGSEDGYTF. V usage is TRBV7-9 and J usage is TRBJ1-2; TRBD1 matches 9 bases. Trimming at V came to 3 bases and at J to 6 bases, leaving 11 bases not matched to a gene. This CDR3 is built from 16 residues. The germline V gene encodes CDR1 SEHNR and CDR2 FQNEAQ (reference sequence).

The chain recombines TRBV27 with TRBJ2-5, with 12 positions matching TRBD2. Trimming took 2 bases from V and 5 from J; bases not matched to a gene: 3. The germline V gene has CDR1 MNHEY and CDR2 SMNVEV (reference sequence). This CDR3 has 15 residues. CDR3 nucleotide sequence: TGTGCCAGCAGTTTACTAGCGGGAGGGCAGGAGACCCAGTACTTC. It translates to CASSLLAGGQETQYF.

About this clone: The identical CDR3 is also encoded by other nucleotide sequences in the sample. The chain employs TRBV27 and TRBJ1-5, with D possibly TRBD1 on 6 matching bases. Germline loops: CDR1 MNHEY, CDR2 SMNVEV (reference sequence). Trimming shortened V by 3 bases and J by 7 bases, and 13 bases separated the two germline ends. This CDR3 has 14 amino acids. The CDR3 nucleotides are TGTGCCAGCAGTTTGCAGGGGTTGGGGCAGCCCCAGCATTTT. Its translation: CASSLQGLGQPQHF.

About this clone itself: One end of the junction is discordant with germline, which a read error may explain. The chain joins TRBV28 to TRBJ2-7; 8 nucleotides agree with TRBD2. Germline V CDR1 and CDR2: MDHEN, SYDVKM. The CDR3 is made up of 14 amino acids. Here the CDR3 DNA reads TGTGCCAGCCGTTTTCGGGGGGGCCGGGTAGAGCAGTACTTC. Protein product: CASRFRGGRVEQYF.

The chain uses TRBV10-3 and TRBJ1-1; D is ambiguous. The germline V gene encodes CDR1 ENHRY and CDR2 SYGVKD. There are 13 residues in the CDR3. V lost 5 bases and J lost 0, with 7 bases in between. The CDR3 DNA is TGTGCCATCAGTCGGTCCATGAACACTGAAGCTTTCTTT. It is translated as CAISRSMNTEAFF.

The V and J genes are TRBV18 and TRBJ2-3; D may be TRBD2 (5 bases). The V and J ends lost 1 base and 2 bases respectively, with 7 bases between them. There are 14 residues in the CDR3. Germline-derived CDR1 and CDR2 are KGHSH and LQKENI. The CDR3 region has the DNA TGTGCCAGCTCACCACAACGGGACACAGATACGCAGTATTTT. This sequence encodes CASSPQRDTDTQYF.

The V gene is TRBV7-9, the J gene TRBJ1-1, with TRBD1 as a possible D gene (5 bases). Between the trimmed V and J ends, which lost 6 bases and 5 bases, there was a span of 16 bases. The CDR3 runs to 14 residues. Looked up from germline, CDR1 is SEHNR and CDR2 is FQNEAQ (reference sequence). DNA of the CDR3: TGTGCCAGCAGGCCATCAGGGCTGGGGACTGAAGCTTTCTTT. Its protein is CASRPSGLGTEAFF.

This chain links TRBV2 with TRBJ2-7; 12 bases are a match to TRBD2. The CDR3 loop spans 17 amino acids. Germline V CDR1 and CDR2: SNHLY, FYNNEI. V dropped 9 bases and J dropped 2; count of bases not matched to a gene: 14. CDR3 DNA: TGTGCCAGTGGGACTAGCGGGTTCTACCTGGGGGCCTACGAGCAGTACTTC. The encoded protein is CASGTSGFYLGAYEQYF.

CDR3 coding DNA: TGTGCCAGCAGCCAAGATCTATTGCAACCCCAGCATTTT. It encodes CASSQDLLQPQHF. V gene TRBV4-2 combines with J gene TRBJ1-5; D is unresolved. V was cut by 0 bases and J by 10 bases, with 10 bases left in between. Germline-derived CDR1 and CDR2 are LGHNA and YNFKEQ. There are 13 residues in the CDR3.